Described below is a single T cell receptor beta chain sequence and its context. This clonotype was recorded a few times. Its antigen is unknown. No base quality values were provided; no much bigger clone lies one nucleotide off. CDR1 is given as SGHTA and CDR2 as FQGTGA, both from the germline V gene. Trimming removed 5 bases from V and 3 bases from J; the gene matches leave 9 bases unexplained. The CDR3 starts with the cysteine, ends with the phenylalanine, and has 17 residues. Kept here is only the CDR3 DNA, which spans 51 bases and is read in frame from base 1. The TCR beta CDR3 regions were amplified from RNA transcripts. For the first round of RT-PCR on the TCR CDR3, the HTBI primer set was used together with the Qiagen OneStep RT-PCR kit. A second multiplex PCR round built the libraries, followed by size selection and purification. Paired-end sequencing of the libraries was performed with 100 bp reads on an Illumina HiSeq2000. The original methods were these. SOAPnuke was used to process the raw data, removing reads that contained adapters or uncalled bases, had a mean Phred below 15, or lacked an exact match to the constant primer or identifier. COPE v1.2.5 was used to merge high-quality paired reads, and clonotypes were defined as unique nucleotide sequences. MiTCR v1.1 was used to align clonotypes to the IMGT TRBV, TRBD and TRBJ reference segments. Only V-J combinations with frequency above 0.0001, covering approximately 99% of repertoires, were analysed. A TCS score was defined as the ratio between F50 (clonal expansion) and ExV (chaos), using BLOSUM62-based TCRdist between CDR3 peptides within each V-J. Welch's t-statistics and random forest reduced roughly 530 V-J features to 13, which were used in a naive Bayes classifier (R e1071). TCRdb reworked the public reads: Q25 trimming with fastp, MiXCR clone assembly, productive beta chains retained. Records with the same CDR3 protein are collapsed into one entry carrying the most frequent genes and DNA. These V and J calls originate from TCRdb's pipeline instead of the authors' own analysis. Across this sample there are approximately 380,000 distinct CDR3 sequences, with less than 20% seen only once. 40% to 45% of the sample is in the top ten clones.

Ophthalmopathy patients had moderately to severely active disease, Clinical Activity Score of at least 3, NOSPECS grade of at least 4, and duration under 3 months. The study excluded patients with uncontrolled infections, other autoimmune diseases, pregnancy or lactation. Diagnoses were based on clinical symptoms, serum thyroxine and TRAb, thyroid ultrasound and orbital computed tomography. PBMCs were isolated from roughly 10 ml of fresh peripheral blood by Ficoll-Paque density gradient centrifugation. Trizol reagent was used to extract total RNA, and RNA quality was then checked on an Agilent 2100 Bioanalyzer. This sample is part of a study of T cells in Graves' hyperthyroidism and ophthalmopathy (dated by TCRdb to 2018 to 2020). Concerning the study at large: Peripheral blood samples were taken at the time of initial diagnosis, prior to any treatment. TCR V-J signatures able to tell the groups apart were searched for in a discovery cohort of about a hundred patients, of whom over 40 had Graves' ophthalmopathy and roughly 59 had stable Graves' hyperthyroidism. An independent validation cohort of around 20 hyperthyroidism patients and 17 patients who later progressed to ophthalmopathy tested prospective prediction of ophthalmopathy. For training and testing, the 100 or so patients in the discovery cohort were randomly divided in a 7:3 ratio. The study also compared thyroid tissue and blood T-cell repertoires from roughly 6 Graves' hyperthyroidism patients. Once sampling was done, hyperthyroidism patients were given methimazole at a starting dose of 30 mg daily, whereas ophthalmopathy patients were given high-dose intravenous methylprednisolone. The paper describes TCR Vbeta CDR3 sequencing of 140 or so peripheral blood samples, made up of around 41 ophthalmopathy patients, roughly 80 hyperthyroidism patients and some 17 progressor patients.

Overall results and qualifications from the work: During validation, the model predicted progression to ophthalmopathy a median of around 6 months ahead of onset, with roughly 65% sensitivity and 72.22% specificity. Sample size was not statistically predetermined, and blinding of investigators to group allocation was not performed. A 13 V-J signature model separated ophthalmopathy from stable hyperthyroidism, with 87.88% sensitivity and just under 84% specificity in cross-validation and 80%/75% in testing. Most expanded thyroid clonotypes (frequency above 0.001) were also detected in blood, a finding suggesting that blood repertoires may reflect thyroid immune responses.

The sample consisted of blood. The sequence was collected from a man between 18 and 29 years old with Graves' ophthalmopathy. Recombination linked TRBV7-3 to TRBJ2-7; TRBD2 matches 14 bases in the middle. DNA sequence: TGTGCCAGCAGCGAAACCGGGACTAGCGGGGGCGGCTACGAGCAGTACTTC. Protein translation: CASSETGTSGGGYEQYF.